The 21 T cell receptor beta chains listed next were all sequenced from one sample in a study of glioma-infiltrating T cells after dendritic cell vaccination. Libraries were prepared by immunoSEQ multiplex PCR; TCRdb keeps only in-frame clonotypes and omits some of them. The table lists about 73,000 clones, roughly four fifths of them singletons. The sequenced sample was blood, obtained before dendritic cell vaccination. These receptor sequences come from a human donor with glioblastoma.

This clone appeared once. The chain combines TRBV10-2 with TRBJ2-2; 11 bases agree with TRBD2. This CDR3 comprises 14 residues. The germline gives CDR1 WSHSY, CDR2 SAAADI. The V segment lost 7 bases and the J segment 5 bases; nucleotides outside the gene matches: 3. The CDR3 nucleotides read TGCGCCAGCATCGCTAGCGGGGGGACCGGGGAGCTGTTTTTT. It codes for CASIASGGTGELFF.

The chain recombines TRBV18 with TRBJ2-1; TRBD2 aligns across 7 bases. CDR3 length: 15 residues. Germline CDR1 reads KGHSH; CDR2 reads LQKENI. Trimming at V came to 2 bases and at J to 8 bases, leaving 9 bases not matched to a gene. CDR3 loop: CASSPGGRGGYEQFF. CDR3 nucleotides: TGTGCCAGCTCACCAGGCGGGAGAGGTGGTTATGAGCAGTTCTTC.

CDR3 bases: TGTGCCAGCAGCTTAGGTAGACAGACCGTAAACTATGGCTACACCTTC. This translates into CASSLGRQTVNYGYTF. The chain combines TRBV11-2 with TRBJ1-2, with D possibly matching TRBD1 (5 bases). Deletions cut 1 base from V and 2 bases from J, with 14 bases between. Germline loops: CDR1 SGHAT, CDR2 FQNNGV. The CDR3 covers 16 residues. The complete variable domain, with remaining parts taken from reference TRBV11-2 and TRBJ1-2, reads EAGVAQSPRYKIIEKRQSVAFWCNPISGHATLYWYQQILGQGPKLLIQFQNNGVVDDSQLPKDRFSAERLKGVDSTLKIQPAKLEDSAVYLCASSLGRQTVNYGYTFGSGTRLTVV.

V gene TRBV25-1 combines with J gene TRBJ1-2; tentative D call: TRBD1 (5 bases). The CDR3 extends over 13 amino acids. Germline V CDR1 and CDR2: MGHDK, SYGVNS. The V end was cut by 4 bases, the J end by 4 bases, with 10 bases between. CDR3 in DNA: TGTGCCAGCAGTGGGGGCGTCGGCTATGGCTACACCTTC. Amino acids: CASSGGVGYGYTF.

The rearrangement joins TRBV11-1 to TRBJ1-1; a weak D match, TRBD1 (5 bases). The V end was cut by 5 bases, the J end by 2 bases, with 21 bases between. Germline assignment: CDR1 SGHAT and CDR2 FQDESV (reference sequence). The CDR3 runs 17 residues. The CDR3 spells CASSPQGFLGANTEAFF. Written as DNA, the CDR3 is TGTGCCAGCAGCCCTCAGGGATTTCTAGGGGCCAACACTGAAGCTTTCTTT.

J is TRBJ2-3 and V is TRBV6-5, with TRBD2 as a possible D gene (7 bases). This CDR3 contains 16 residues. Germline values: CDR1 MNHEY, CDR2 SVGAGI. Trimming stripped 2 bases from V and 0 bases from J, with 12 bases between. The CDR3: CASSYNGGRSTDTQYF. The CDR3 nucleotides read TGTGCCAGCAGTTACAACGGGGGGCGAAGCACAGATACGCAGTATTTT.

This clone was seen more than once but under ten times. The V and J genes are TRBV29-1 and TRBJ1-2, with 8 bases lining up with TRBD1. Germline V gives CDR1 SQVTM, CDR2 ANQGSEA. This CDR3 has 12 residues. Germline trimming cut 6 bases from V and 2 bases from J; bases unmatched to any gene: 2. Here the CDR3 reads CSVGQGNYGYTF. In DNA form, the CDR3 reads TGCAGCGTAGGACAGGGAAACTATGGCTACACCTTC.

The CDR3 region has the DNA TGCGCCAGCAATCCGGGACAGGGGAACAATGAGCAGTTCTTC. It is translated as CASNPGQGNNEQFF. The rearrangement uses TRBV5-1 and TRBJ2-1, with 10 positions matching TRBD1. This CDR3 contains 14 residues. The V gene's germline CDR1 is SGHRS and CDR2 YFSETQ. J lost 5 bases, V lost 6 bases, and 5 bases had no gene match.

This clone was seen a single time. The V gene is TRBV2, the J gene TRBJ1-2, with a weak D call TRBD1 (5 bases). This CDR3 has 13 amino acids. Germline CDR1 reads SNHLY; CDR2 reads FYNNEI. Trimming cost V 6 bases and J 5 bases, with 13 bases left between them. CDR3 protein: CASRGAAGYGYTF. CDR3 DNA sequence: TGTGCCAGCAGGGGCGCGGCAGGGTATGGCTACACCTTC. Full variable domain (rest looked up from reference TRBV2 and TRBJ1-2): EPEVTQTPSHQVTQMGQEVILRCVPISNHLYFYWYRQILGQKVEFLVSFYNNEISEKSEIFDDQFSVERPDGSNFTLKIRSTKLEDSAMYFCASRGAAGYGYTFGSGTRLTVV.

This clone has just a few counts. The chain couples TRBV7-9 to TRBJ1-6; TRBD1 is a possible D gene (6 bases). The length of the CDR3 is 15 residues. In germline, CDR1 is SEHNR, CDR2 FQNEAQ (reference sequence). Trimming left V 5 bases short and J 8 bases short, with 16 bases between. CDR3 nucleotides: TGTGCCAGCAGCCCCGGGCAGGGGATTGATTCACCCCTCCACTTT. This gives the protein CASSPGQGIDSPLHF.

The chain combines TRBV6-1 with TRBJ2-5, with a weak D call TRBD1 (5 bases). Germline V gene data show CDR1 as MNHNS and CDR2 as SASEGT. CDR3 length: 16 residues. V lost 1 base, J lost 4 bases, and 16 bases lay in between. This chain's CDR3 is CASSEGAGRLVETQYF. DNA of the CDR3: TGTGCCAGCAGTGAAGGGGCAGGGCGGCTGGTAGAGACCCAGTACTTC.

V usage is TRBV28 and J usage is TRBJ1-2; the D gene is possibly TRBD1 (6 bases). V lost 2 bases and J lost 4, with 11 bases in between. Germline CDR1 reads MDHEN; CDR2 reads SYDVKM. CDR3 size: 14 residues. CDR3: CASSLPTGTYGYTF. The CDR3 DNA reads TGTGCCAGCAGTTTACCCACAGGGACCTATGGCTACACCTTC.

V is TRBV2 and J is TRBJ2-1, with D possibly TRBD1 on 5 matching bases. Germline V gives CDR1 SNHLY, CDR2 FYNNEI. Trimming left V 5 bases short and J 9 bases short, with 14 bases between. The CDR3 has 13 amino acids. The CDR3 bases are TGTGCCAGCAGTACCGTGGGGCCCGGTGAGCAGTTCTTC. Translation: CASSTVGPGEQFF.

The chain is built from TRBV21-1 and TRBJ1-5; no check of the table's D call, TRBD1, against the DNA was made. TRBV21-1 represents a pseudogene. CDR3 length equals 19 residues. The CDR3 sequence is CASSKPGGGNDREGQPQHF. CDR3 DNA sequence: TGTGCCAGCAGCAAACCTGGTGGGGGCAATGACAGGGAAGGTCAGCCCCAGCATTTT.

The CDR3 is CASNGLLNTEAFF. The CDR3 DNA is TGTGCCAGCAACGGACTTTTGAACACTGAAGCTTTCTTT. The chain is built from TRBV4-2 and TRBJ1-1; D call uncertain. The V and J ends lost 7 bases and 0 bases respectively, with 9 bases between them. This CDR3 is 13 amino acids long. Germline V gives CDR1 LGHNA, CDR2 YNFKEQ.

This chain links TRBV2 with TRBJ1-5; no clear D gene. Per germline, CDR1 SNHLY and CDR2 FYNNEI. This CDR3 is built from 12 residues. Trimming cost V 3 bases and J 5 bases, with 5 bases left between them. The CDR3 protein is CASSDSYQPQHF. The DNA of the CDR3 is TGTGCCAGCAGTGACAGTTATCAGCCCCAGCATTTT.

The chain has TRBV11-2 and TRBJ2-5, with 7 bases that match TRBD2. CDR3 length: 15 amino acids. The V and J ends lost 0 bases and 4 bases, in that order; junction bases with no gene match: 5. Germline CDR1 and CDR2: SGHAT and FQNNGV. The CDR3 sequence: CASSLDGGEGETQYF. The CDR3 nucleotides are TGTGCCAGCAGCTTAGATGGAGGGGAGGGAGAGACCCAGTACTTC.

This clone was seen more than once but under ten times. The rearrangement links TRBV10-3 to TRBJ2-1; D unresolved. This CDR3 comprises 17 residues. The germline V gene encodes CDR1 ENHRY and CDR2 SYGVKD. Trimming took 0 bases from V and 2 from J, leaving 14 bases between them. As DNA, the CDR3 is TGTGCCATCAGTGAGTCCGGAGCGATAAGTACCTACAATGAGCAGTTCTTC. This sequence encodes CAISESGAISTYNEQFF.

The CDR3 spells CASSLTGAYEQYF. The CDR3 nucleotides read TGTGCCAGCAGCCTCACGGGAGCCTACGAGCAGTACTTC. The chain employs TRBV5-6 and TRBJ2-7; perhaps TRBD2 as D (6 bases). The CDR3 is made up of 13 amino acids. CDR1 and CDR2 from the germline V gene are SGHDT and YYEEEE. V lost 4 bases, J lost 2 bases, and 10 bases lay in between.

This rearrangement joins TRBV19 to TRBJ1-1; D might be TRBD1 (6 bases). CDR3 size: 15 residues. The V and J ends lost 10 bases and 1 base respectively, with 19 bases between them. Germline CDR1 and CDR2: LNHDA and SQIVND (reference sequence). CDR3 sequence: CATRTDPYTNTEAFF. In DNA, the CDR3 is TGTGCCACACGGACAGATCCCTACACGAACACTGAAGCTTTCTTT.

CDR3 bases: TGTGCCAGTAGTAGGACAGATAATTCACCCCTCCACTTT. Amino acid sequence: CASSRTDNSPLHF. This chain links TRBV19 with TRBJ1-6, with D perhaps matching TRBD1 (6 bases). The CDR3 length is 13 residues. Trimming took off 4 bases at V and 5 bases at J, with 6 bases between the two ends. Germline CDR1 reads LNHDA; CDR2 reads SQIVND (reference sequence).